The rows below give T cell receptor beta chains drawn from one sample of a study of control samples from healthy donors and cancer patients. This table comes from immunoSEQ multiplex PCR, and its TCRdb copy is limited to in-frame clones, with some not included. This sample has roughly 180,000 clones, with roughly 94% found just once. Source material: blood. The source of these receptors is a woman under 30 in good health. Each CDR3 is given with its conserved first and last residue. A D gene is named only where the DNA matches it firmly. Size values are once, few and many counts, or a class for expanded clones, and some rows have none.

TRBJ2-7 | . | . | TRBV7-2 | CASSLSGIEQYF | TGTGCCAGCAGCTTAAGTGGTATCGAGCAGTACTTC
TRBJ2-4 | . | . | TRBV21-1 | CASSPPRGRVKNIQYF | TGTGCCAGCAGCCCTCCCAGGGGACGGGTCAAAAACATTCAGTACTTC
TRBJ1-1 | . | . | TRBV10-3 | CAISELGQNTEAFF | TGTGCCATCAGTGAGTTGGGACAGAACACTGAAGCTTTCTTT
TRBJ2-5 | . | . | TRBV28 | CASSVGKKTQYF | TGTGCCAGCAGTGTTGGAAAAAAGACCCAGTACTTC
TRBJ1-1 | . | . | TRBV6-5 | CASSYTTGTEAFF | TGTGCCAGCAGTTACACGACCGGCACTGAAGCTTTCTTT
TRBJ1-2 | . | . | TRBV6-1 | CASSEAPIATGTCTF | TGTGCCAGCAGTGAAGCGCCAATTGCTACAGGGACCTGCACCTTC
TRBJ2-1 | . | TRBD2 | TRBV24-1 | CATSLAGPYNEQFF | TGTGCCACCAGTCTAGCGGGACCCTACAATGAGCAGTTCTTC
TRBJ1-3 | . | . | TRBV5-4 | CASSFQGNTIYF | TGTGCCAGCAGCTTCCAGGGGAACACCATATATTTT
TRBJ1-1 | . | . | TRBV7-2 | CASSLQIDAEAFF | TGTGCCAGCAGCTTACAAATTGATGCTGAAGCTTTCTTT
TRBJ2-4 | . | . | TRBV5-3 | CARTGTKNIQYF | TGTGCCAGAACAGGAACCAAAAACATTCAGTACTTC
TRBJ1-4 | . | . | TRBV28 | CASSSNMAEKLFF | TGTGCCAGCAGTTCGAACATGGCGGAAAAACTGTTTTTT
TRBJ1-2 | . | . | TRBV14 | CASSQDSQLYGYTF | TGTGCCAGCAGCCAAGATTCACAATTATATGGCTACACCTTC
TRBJ1-2 | . | . | TRBV6-5 | CATLPAGGNYGYTF | TGTGCCACCTTACCGGCGGGGGGTAACTATGGCTACACCTTC
TRBJ1-1 | . | . | TRBV29-1 | CSVEDLSIEAFF | TGCAGCGTTGAAGATCTGAGTATTGAAGCTTTCTTT
TRBJ1-1 | . | TRBD1 | TRBV19 | CASERTGGFTEAFF | TGTGCCAGCGAACGGACAGGGGGTTTCACTGAAGCTTTCTTT
TRBJ2-7 | . | . | TRBV29-1 | CSVVRQEVSYEQYF | TGCAGCGTTGTTAGACAGGAGGTTTCCTACGAGCAGTACTTC
TRBJ2-1 | . | TRBD1 | TRBV19 | CASKETGTRNEQFF | TGTGCCAGTAAAGAGACAGGGACACGGAATGAGCAGTTCTTC
TRBJ2-5 | . | TRBD2 | TRBV15 | CATSREGTSGGSTETQYF | TGTGCCACCAGCAGAGAAGGGACTAGCGGGGGGTCTACGGAGACCCAGTACTTC
TRBJ2-5 | . | . | TRBV7-2 | CASSLYRDRETQYF | TGTGCCAGCAGCTTATACAGGGACCGAGAGACCCAGTACTTC
TRBJ2-5 | once | . | TRBV12-3/TRBV12-4 | CASSGQRKETQYF | TGTGCCAGCAGTGGACAGAGGAAAGAGACCCAGTACTTC
TRBJ1-5 | few | . | TRBV19 | CASSIVGGGNQPQHF | TGTGCCAGTAGTATAGTGGGGGGTGGCAATCAGCCCCAGCATTTT
TRBJ1-2 | . | TRBD1 | TRBV18 | CASSPNGQGPGYTF | TGTGCCAGCTCCCCTAATGGACAGGGTCCTGGCTACACCTTC
TRBJ2-1 | . | . | TRBV2 | CASSPGTTYNEQFF | TGTGCCAGCAGTCCCGGGACCACCTACAATGAGCAGTTCTTC
TRBJ1-2 | once | . | TRBV6-2/TRBV6-3 | CASSFPTDGYTF | TGTGCCAGCAGTTTCCCGACAGATGGCTACACCTTC
TRBJ2-5 | . | . | TRBV21-1 | CSRAGDRVGEETQYF | TGTTCTCGAGCCGGGGACAGGGTAGGGGAAGAGACCCAGTACTTC
TRBJ1-1 | . | . | TRBV12-3/TRBV12-4 | CASSTIEGEAFF | TGTGCCAGCAGTACTATTGAAGGTGAAGCTTTCTTT
TRBJ2-5 | . | . | TRBV14 | CASSQVFLDTRSDQYF | TGTGCCAGCAGCCAAGTATTCCTTGACACCCGATCGGACCAGTACTTC
TRBJ2-7 | . | . | TRBV27 | CASSPQGEQYF | TGTGCCAGCAGTCCCCAGGGGGAGCAGTACTTC
TRBJ1-2 | . | . | TRBV7-2 | CASGSTIFYGYTF | TGTGCCAGCGGTTCAACAATCTTCTATGGCTACACCTTC
TRBJ1-5 | . | . | TRBV28 | CASRTPTRSNQPQHF | TGTGCCAGCAGAACCCCTACGCGTAGCAATCAGCCCCAGCATTTT
TRBJ1-2 | . | . | TRBV6-5 | CASSYSWEVGYGYTF | TGTGCCAGCAGTTACTCTTGGGAAGTGGGCTATGGCTACACCTTC
TRBJ2-7 | . | . | TRBV18 | CASSPADVEGEQYF | TGTGCCAGCTCACCTGCGGACGTCGAAGGCGAGCAGTACTTC
TRBJ1-4 | once | . | TRBV10-3 | CALLSGGVNEKLFF | TGTGCCCTATTAAGTGGAGGGGTTAATGAAAAACTGTTTTTT
TRBJ2-6 | . | . | TRBV5-1 | CASSSSPGANVLTF | TGCGCCAGCAGCTCATCCCCTGGGGCCAACGTCCTGACTTTC
TRBJ2-6 | . | . | TRBV28 | CASMGAEAGANVLTF | TGTGCCAGCATGGGGGCGGAGGCTGGGGCCAACGTCCTGACTTTC
TRBJ1-1 | . | . | TRBV2 | CASSEVQGKAFF | TGTGCCAGCAGTGAAGTGCAGGGAAAAGCTTTCTTT
TRBJ1-2 | . | . | TRBV29-1 | CSVARRGGEDYGYTF | TGCAGCGTTGCGCGCCGGGGAGGGGAGGACTATGGCTACACCTTC
TRBJ1-1 | . | . | TRBV18 | CASSPLGENTEAFF | TGTGCCAGCTCACCACTGGGTGAGAACACTGAAGCTTTCTTT
TRBJ1-1 | . | . | TRBV11-2 | CASSLASRTEAFF | TGTGCCAGCAGCTTGGCCTCCAGAACTGAAGCTTTCTTT
TRBJ1-2 | . | . | TRBV7-3 | CASSLERGVEYTF | TGTGCCAGCAGCTTGGAAAGGGGAGTGGAATACACCTTC
TRBJ1-1 | . | . | TRBV19 | CASTRGGHSNTEAFF | TGTGCCAGTACCCGGGGGGGACACAGTAACACTGAAGCTTTCTTT
TRBJ1-2 | . | TRBD1 | TRBV11-3 | CASSLGQGHNYGYTF | TGTGCCAGCAGCCTTGGACAGGGGCATAACTATGGCTACACCTTC
TRBJ1-1 | . | . | TRBV7-9 | CASSVRGADMNTEAFF | TGTGCCAGCAGCGTCAGAGGTGCAGACATGAACACTGAAGCTTTCTTT
TRBJ1-1 | . | . | TRBV5-4 | CASSLGPTEAFF | TGTGCCAGCAGCCTCGGGCCCACTGAAGCTTTCTTT
TRBJ2-3 | . | . | TRBV28 | CASRAGLTDTQYF | TGTGCCAGCAGGGCGGGGTTAACAGATACGCAGTATTTT
TRBJ1-1 | . | . | TRBV18 | CASSLTTGLSNTEAFF | TGTGCCAGCTCACTAACAACGGGACTTTCGAACACTGAAGCTTTCTTT
TRBJ2-5 | . | TRBD2 | TRBV7-3 | CASSPHGGGQETQYF | TGTGCCAGCAGTCCACATGGCGGGGGCCAAGAGACCCAGTACTTC
TRBJ2-7 | . | . | TRBV7-2 | CASSSSTGNEQYF | TGTGCCAGCAGCTCCTCCACAGGGAACGAGCAGTACTTC
TRBJ1-6 | . | . | TRBV6-5 | CASRSSGTVNSPLHF | TGTGCCAGCAGATCCTCCGGGACCGTAAATTCACCCCTCCACTTT
TRBJ1-5 | . | TRBD1 | TRBV6-5 | CASTQPTGGNQPQHF | TGTGCCAGCACCCAACCCACAGGGGGAAATCAGCCCCAGCATTTT
TRBJ1-1 | . | . | TRBV7-9 | CASSFARASNTEAFF | TGTGCCAGCAGCTTTGCCAGGGCTTCGAACACTGAAGCTTTCTTT
TRBJ1-6 | . | . | TRBV21-1 | CASSGRGARSCSPLHF | TGTGCCAGCAGCGGTCGAGGAGCCAGATCCTGTTCACCCCTCCACTTT
TRBJ1-5 | . | . | TRBV2 | CASSGQTNQPQHF | TGTGCCAGCAGTGGGCAGACCAATCAGCCCCAGCATTTT
TRBJ1-6 | . | TRBD1 | TRBV11-2 | CASRGGRGWDSPLHF | TGTGCCAGCAGAGGGGGCAGGGGATGGGATTCACCCCTCCACTTT
TRBJ2-3 | . | TRBD2 | TRBV6-6 | CVSDPAGGGPNTQYF | TGTGTCAGCGACCCTGCGGGGGGAGGCCCCAATACGCAGTATTTT